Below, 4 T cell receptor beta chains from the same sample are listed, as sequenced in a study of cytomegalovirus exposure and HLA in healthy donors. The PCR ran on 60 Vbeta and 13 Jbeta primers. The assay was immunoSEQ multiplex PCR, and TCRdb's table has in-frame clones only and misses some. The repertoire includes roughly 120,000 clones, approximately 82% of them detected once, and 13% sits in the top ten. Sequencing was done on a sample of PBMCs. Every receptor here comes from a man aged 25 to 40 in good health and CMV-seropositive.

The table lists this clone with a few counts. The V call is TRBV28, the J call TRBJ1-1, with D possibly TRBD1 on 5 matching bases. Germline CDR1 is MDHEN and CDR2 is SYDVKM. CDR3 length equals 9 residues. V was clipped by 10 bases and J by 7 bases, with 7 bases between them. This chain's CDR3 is CATGGEAFF. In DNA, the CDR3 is TGTGCCACCGGGGGTGAAGCTTTCTTT.

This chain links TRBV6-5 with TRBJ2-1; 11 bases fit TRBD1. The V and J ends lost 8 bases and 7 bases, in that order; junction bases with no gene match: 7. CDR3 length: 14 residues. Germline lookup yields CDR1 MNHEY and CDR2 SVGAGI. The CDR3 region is CASGWGQGGNEQFF. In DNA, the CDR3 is TGTGCCAGCGGATGGGGACAGGGGGGAAATGAGCAGTTCTTC.

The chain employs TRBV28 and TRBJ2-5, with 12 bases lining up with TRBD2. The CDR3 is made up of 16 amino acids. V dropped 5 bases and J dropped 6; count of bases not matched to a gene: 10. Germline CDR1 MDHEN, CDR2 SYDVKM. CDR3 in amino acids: CASSTSGGPWGQTQYF. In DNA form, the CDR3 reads TGTGCCAGCAGTACTAGCGGGGGGCCTTGGGGGCAGACCCAGTACTTC.

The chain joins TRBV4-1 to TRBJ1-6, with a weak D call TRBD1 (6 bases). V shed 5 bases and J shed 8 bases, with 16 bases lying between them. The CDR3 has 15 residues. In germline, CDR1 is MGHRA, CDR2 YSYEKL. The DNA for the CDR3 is TGCGCCAGCAGCTCCTGGACAGTACCTGATTCACCCCTCCACTTT. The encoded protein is CASSSWTVPDSPLHF.